What follows describes a single T cell receptor (beta chain). Regarding time point: newly diagnosed GD, antithyroid drugs for less than 3 months. The TCR library used RNA extracted from PBMCs. J gave up 1 base and V 5 bases, and 17 bases lay outside the gene matches. In germline, CDR1 is DFQATT, CDR2 SNEGSKA (reference sequence). The CDR3 consists of 18 residues. iRepertoire HTBI primers and Arm-PCR of CDR3 regions built TCR beta libraries. TCRdb passed the multiplex PCR reads through MiXCR, listing each CDR3 protein once. The sample holds 550,000 to 650,000 distinct CDR3 sequences, about 16% seen once. These data come from a study of regulatory T cells in long-lasting Graves disease. These same data were also listed under a study on T cells in Graves' hyperthyroidism and ophthalmopathy.

The TCR was taken from a man aged 18 to 29 with Graves disease. The chain combines TRBV20-1 with TRBJ2-7; 10 nucleotides agree with TRBD2. Here the sequenced sample was peripheral blood mononuclear cells (PBMCs), taken at new diagnosis, from a patient treated with antithyroid drugs. The CDR3 DNA sequence: TGCAGTGCTCGGAAACCGGGACTAGCGCTTTTCGGGTCCTACGAGCAGTACTTC. This encodes CSARKPGLALFGSYEQYF.